The clone carrying this T cell receptor beta chain was recorded at least ten times. No antigen is known for it. TCRdb re-called the 5' RACE reads with MiXCR, one entry per CDR3 protein. Altogether a few hundred thousand distinct CDR3 sequences are present, 24% being singletons, with the ten largest covering 2.9%. V lost 3 bases to trimming and J lost 5 bases, with 10 bases between them. The CDR3 extends over 14 amino acids. The data are from a study of identical twins. Study-level points and caveats: Invariant populations such as MAIT and iNKT cells could partly muddle zero-insertion analyses. Beta out-of-frame twin sharing showed a weaker excess. Out-of-frame alpha sequences common to twins were enriched for low generation probability.

These data were likewise used in another study, on T cells expressing NK-cell markers.

Sequencing was performed on CD4+ T cells sorted from blood. The clonotype originates from a woman younger than 35 in good health. The V gene is TRBV12-3 or TRBV12-4, the J gene TRBJ2-2; D gene ambiguous. The CDR3 DNA sequence: TGTGCCAGCAGTTTTGGGCAGAGTACCGGGGAGCTGTTTTTT. Its protein product is CASSFGQSTGELFF.